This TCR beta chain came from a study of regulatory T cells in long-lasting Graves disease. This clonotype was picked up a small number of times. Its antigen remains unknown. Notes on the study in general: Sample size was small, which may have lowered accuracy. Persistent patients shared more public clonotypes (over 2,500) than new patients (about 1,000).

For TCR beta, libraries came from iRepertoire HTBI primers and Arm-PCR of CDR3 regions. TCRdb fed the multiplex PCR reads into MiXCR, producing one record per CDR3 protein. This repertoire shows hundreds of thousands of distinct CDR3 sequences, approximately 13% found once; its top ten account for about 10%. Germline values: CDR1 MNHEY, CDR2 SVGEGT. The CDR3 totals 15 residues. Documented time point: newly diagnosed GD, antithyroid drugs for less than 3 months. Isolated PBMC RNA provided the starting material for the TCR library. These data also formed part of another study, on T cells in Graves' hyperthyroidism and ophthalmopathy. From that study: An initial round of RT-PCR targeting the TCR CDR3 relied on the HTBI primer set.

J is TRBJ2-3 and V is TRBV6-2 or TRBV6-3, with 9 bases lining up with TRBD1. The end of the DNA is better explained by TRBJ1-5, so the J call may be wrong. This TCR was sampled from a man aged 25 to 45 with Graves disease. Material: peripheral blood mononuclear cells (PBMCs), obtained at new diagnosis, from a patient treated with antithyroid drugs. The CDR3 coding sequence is TGTGCCAGCCCCCCTCTCGGACAGGGGACAGATACGCAGCATTTT. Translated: CASPPLGQGTDTQHF.